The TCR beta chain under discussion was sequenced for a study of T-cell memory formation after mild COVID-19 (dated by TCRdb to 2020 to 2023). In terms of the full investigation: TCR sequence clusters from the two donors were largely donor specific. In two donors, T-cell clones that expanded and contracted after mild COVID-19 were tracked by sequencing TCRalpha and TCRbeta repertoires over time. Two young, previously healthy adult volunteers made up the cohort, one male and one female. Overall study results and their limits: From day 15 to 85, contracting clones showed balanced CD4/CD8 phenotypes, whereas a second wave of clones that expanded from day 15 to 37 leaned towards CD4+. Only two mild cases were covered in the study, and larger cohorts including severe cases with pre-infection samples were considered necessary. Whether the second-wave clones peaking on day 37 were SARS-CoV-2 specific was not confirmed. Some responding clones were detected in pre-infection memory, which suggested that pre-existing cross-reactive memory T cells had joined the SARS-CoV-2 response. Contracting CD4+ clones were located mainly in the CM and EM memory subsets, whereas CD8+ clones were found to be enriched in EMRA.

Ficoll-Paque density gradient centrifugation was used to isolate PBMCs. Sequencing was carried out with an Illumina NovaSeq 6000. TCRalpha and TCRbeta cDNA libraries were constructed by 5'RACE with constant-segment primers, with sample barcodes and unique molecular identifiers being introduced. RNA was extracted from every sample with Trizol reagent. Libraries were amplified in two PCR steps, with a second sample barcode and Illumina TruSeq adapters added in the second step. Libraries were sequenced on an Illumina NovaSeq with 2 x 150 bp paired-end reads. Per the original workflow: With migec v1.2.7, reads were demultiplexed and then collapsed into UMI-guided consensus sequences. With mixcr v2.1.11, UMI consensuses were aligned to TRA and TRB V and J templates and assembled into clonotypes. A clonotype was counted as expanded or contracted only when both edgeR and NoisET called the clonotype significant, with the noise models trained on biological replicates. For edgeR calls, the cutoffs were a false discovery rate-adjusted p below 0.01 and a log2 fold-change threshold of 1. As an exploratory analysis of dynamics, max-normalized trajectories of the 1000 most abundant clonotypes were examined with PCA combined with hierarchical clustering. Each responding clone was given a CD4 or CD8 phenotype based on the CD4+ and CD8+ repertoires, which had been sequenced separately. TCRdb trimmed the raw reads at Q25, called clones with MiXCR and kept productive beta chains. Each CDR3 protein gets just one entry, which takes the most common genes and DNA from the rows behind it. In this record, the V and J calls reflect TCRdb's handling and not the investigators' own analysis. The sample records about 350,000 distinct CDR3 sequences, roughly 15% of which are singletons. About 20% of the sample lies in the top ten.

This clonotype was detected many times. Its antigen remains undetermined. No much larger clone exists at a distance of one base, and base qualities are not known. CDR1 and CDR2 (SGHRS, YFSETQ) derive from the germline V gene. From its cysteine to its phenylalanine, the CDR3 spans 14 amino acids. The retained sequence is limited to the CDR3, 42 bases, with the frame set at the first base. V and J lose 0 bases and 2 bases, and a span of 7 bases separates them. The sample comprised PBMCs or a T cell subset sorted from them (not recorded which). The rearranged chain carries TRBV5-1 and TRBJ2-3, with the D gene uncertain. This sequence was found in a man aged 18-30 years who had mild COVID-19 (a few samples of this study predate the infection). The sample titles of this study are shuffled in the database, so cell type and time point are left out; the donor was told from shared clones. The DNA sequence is TGCGCCAGCAGCTTGGTCGTCAACACAGATACGCAGTATTTT. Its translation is CASSLVVNTDTQYF.